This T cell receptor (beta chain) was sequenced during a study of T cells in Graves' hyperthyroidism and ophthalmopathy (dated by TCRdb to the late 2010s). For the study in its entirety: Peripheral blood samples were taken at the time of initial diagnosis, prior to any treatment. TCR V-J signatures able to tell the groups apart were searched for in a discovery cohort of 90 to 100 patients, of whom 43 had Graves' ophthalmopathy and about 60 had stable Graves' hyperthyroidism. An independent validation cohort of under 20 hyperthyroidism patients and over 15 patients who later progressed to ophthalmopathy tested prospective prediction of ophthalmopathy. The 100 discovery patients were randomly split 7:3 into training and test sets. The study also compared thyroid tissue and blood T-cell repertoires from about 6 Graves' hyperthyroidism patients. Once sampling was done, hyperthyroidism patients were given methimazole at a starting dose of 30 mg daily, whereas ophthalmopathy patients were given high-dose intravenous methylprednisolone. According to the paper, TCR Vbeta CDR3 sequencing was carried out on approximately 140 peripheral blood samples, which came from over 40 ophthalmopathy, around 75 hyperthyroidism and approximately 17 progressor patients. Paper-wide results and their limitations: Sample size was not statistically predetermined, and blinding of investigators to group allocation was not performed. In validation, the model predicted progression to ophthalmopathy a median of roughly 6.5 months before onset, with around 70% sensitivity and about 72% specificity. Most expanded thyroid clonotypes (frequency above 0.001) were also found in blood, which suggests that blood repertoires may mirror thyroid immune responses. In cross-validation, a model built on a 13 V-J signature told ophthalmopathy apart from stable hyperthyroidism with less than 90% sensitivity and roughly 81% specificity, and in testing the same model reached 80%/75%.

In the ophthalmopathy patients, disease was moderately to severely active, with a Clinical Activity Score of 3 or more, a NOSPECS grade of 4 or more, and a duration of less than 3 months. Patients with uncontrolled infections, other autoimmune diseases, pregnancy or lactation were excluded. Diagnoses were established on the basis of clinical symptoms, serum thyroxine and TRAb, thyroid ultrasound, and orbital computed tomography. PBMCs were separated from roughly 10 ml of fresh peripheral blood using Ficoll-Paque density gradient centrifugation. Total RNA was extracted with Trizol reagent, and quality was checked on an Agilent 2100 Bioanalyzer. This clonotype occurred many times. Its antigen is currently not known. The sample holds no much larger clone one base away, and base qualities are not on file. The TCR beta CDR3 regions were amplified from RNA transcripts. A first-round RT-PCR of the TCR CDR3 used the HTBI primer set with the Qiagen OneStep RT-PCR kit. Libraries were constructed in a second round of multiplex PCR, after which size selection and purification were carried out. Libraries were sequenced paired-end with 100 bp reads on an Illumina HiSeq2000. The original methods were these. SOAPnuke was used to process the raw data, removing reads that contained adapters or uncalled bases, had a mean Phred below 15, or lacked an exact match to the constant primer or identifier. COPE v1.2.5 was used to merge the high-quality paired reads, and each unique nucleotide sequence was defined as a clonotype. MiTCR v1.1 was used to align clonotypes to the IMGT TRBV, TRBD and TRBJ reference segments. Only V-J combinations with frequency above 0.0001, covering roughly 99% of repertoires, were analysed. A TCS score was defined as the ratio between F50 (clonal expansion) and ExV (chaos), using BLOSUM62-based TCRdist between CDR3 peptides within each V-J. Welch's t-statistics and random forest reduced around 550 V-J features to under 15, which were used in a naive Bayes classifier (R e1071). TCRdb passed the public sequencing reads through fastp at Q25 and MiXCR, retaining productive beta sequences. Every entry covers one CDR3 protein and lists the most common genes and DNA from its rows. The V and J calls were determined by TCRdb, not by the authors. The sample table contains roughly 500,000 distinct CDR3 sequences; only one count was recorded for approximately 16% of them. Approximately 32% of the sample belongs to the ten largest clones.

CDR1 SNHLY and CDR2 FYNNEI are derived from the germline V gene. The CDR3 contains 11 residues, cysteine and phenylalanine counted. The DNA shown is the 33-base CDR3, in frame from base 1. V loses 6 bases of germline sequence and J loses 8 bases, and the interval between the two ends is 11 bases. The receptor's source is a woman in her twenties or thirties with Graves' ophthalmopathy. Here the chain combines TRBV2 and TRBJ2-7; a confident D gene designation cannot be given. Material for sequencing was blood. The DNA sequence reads TGTGCCAGCAGCCTAAGACCTCAGCAGTACTTC. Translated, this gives CASSLRPQQYF.